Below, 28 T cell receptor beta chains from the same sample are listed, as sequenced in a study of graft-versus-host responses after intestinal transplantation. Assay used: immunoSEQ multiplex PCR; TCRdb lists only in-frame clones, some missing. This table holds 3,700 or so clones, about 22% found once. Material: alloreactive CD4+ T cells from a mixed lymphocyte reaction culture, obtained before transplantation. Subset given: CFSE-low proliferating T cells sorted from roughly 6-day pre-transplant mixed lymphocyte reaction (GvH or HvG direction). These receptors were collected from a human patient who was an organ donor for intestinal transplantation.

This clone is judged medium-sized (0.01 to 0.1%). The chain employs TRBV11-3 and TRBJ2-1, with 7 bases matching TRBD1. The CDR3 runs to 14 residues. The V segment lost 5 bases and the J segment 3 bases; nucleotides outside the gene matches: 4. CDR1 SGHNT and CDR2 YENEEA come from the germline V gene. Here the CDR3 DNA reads TGTGCCAGCAGCCTTGGGACAGTCTACAATGAGCAGTTCTTC. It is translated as CASSLGTVYNEQFF.

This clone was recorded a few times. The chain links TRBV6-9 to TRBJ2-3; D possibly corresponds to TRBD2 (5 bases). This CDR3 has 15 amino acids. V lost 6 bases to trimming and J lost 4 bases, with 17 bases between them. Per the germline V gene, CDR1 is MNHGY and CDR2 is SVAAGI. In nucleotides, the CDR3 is TGTGCCAGCAGCCCCGAGTTAGCGTACGCAGATACGCAGTATTTT. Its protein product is CASSPELAYADTQYF.

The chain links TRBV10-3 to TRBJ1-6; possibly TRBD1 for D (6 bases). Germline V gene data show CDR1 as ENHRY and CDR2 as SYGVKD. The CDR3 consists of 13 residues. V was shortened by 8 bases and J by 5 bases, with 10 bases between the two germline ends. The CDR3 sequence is CAIRQADNSPLHF. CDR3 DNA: TGTGCCATCCGACAGGCGGATAATTCACCCCTCCACTTT.

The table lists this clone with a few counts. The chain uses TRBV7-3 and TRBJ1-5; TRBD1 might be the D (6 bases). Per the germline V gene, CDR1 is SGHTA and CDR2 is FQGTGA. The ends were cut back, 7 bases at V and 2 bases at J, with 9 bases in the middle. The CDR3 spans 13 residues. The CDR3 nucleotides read TGTGCCAGCACGGGGGGCGGCAATCAGCCCCAGCATTTT. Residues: CASTGGGNQPQHF. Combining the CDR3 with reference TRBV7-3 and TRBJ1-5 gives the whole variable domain GAGVSQTPSNKVTEKGKYVELRCDPISGHTALYWYRQSLGQGPEFLIYFQGTGAADDSGLPNDRFFAVRPEGSVSTLKIQRTERGDSAVYLCASTGGGNQPQHFGDGTRLSIL.

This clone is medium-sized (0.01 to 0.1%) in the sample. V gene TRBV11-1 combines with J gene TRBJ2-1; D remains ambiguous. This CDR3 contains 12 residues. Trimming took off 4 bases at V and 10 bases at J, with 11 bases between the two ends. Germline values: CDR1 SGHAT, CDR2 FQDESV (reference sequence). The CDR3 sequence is CASSYALPEQFF. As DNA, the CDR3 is TGTGCCAGCAGCTACGCACTCCCCGAGCAGTTCTTC.

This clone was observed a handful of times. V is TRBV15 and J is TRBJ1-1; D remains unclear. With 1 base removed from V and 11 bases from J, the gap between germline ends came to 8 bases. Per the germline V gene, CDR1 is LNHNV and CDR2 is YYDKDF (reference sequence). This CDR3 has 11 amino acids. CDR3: CATSRGNKAFF. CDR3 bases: TGTGCCACCAGCAGAGGTAACAAGGCTTTCTTT.

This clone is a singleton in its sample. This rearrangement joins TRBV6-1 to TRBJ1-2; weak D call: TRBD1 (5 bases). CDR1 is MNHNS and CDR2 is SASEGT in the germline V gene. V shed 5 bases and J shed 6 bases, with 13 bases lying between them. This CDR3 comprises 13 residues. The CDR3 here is CASSTGVGDGYTF. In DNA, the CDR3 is TGTGCCAGCAGTACGGGGGTAGGAGATGGCTACACCTTC.

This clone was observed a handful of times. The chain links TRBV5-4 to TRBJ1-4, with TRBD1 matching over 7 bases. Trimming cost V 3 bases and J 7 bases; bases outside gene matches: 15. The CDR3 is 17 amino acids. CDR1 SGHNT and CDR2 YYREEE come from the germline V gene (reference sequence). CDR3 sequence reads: CASSSLQGPRGGEKLFF. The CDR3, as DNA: TGTGCCAGCAGCTCTTTACAGGGGCCCCGTGGCGGTGAAAAACTGTTTTTT.

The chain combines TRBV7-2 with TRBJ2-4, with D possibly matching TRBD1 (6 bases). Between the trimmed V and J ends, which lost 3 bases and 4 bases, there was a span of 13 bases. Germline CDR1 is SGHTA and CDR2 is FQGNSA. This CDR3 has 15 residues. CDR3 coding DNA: TGTGCCAGCAGCTTCCCTACAGGGTTAAAAAACATTCAGTACTTC. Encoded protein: CASSFPTGLKNIQYF. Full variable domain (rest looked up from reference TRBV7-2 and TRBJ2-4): GAGVSQSPSNKVTEKGKDVELRCDPISGHTALYWYRQSLGQGLEFLIYFQGNSAPDKSGLPSDRFSAERTGGSVSTLTIQRTQQEDSAVYLCASSFPTGLKNIQYFGAGTRLSVL.

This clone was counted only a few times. The CDR3 bases are TGTGCCAGCAGCGTCCGGCCGGGTCTAGGCAATGAGCAGTTCTTC. Protein: CASSVRPGLGNEQFF. V is TRBV9 and J is TRBJ2-1; D is ambiguous. CDR1 is SGDLS and CDR2 is YYNGEE in the germline V gene. Trimming shortened V by 2 bases and J by 6 bases, and 15 bases separated the two germline ends. The CDR3 runs 15 residues.

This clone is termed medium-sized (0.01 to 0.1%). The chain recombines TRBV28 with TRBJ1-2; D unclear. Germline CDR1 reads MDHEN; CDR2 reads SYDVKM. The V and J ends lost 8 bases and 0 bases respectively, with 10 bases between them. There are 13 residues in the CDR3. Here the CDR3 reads CASGDTSNYGYTF. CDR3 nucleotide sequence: TGTGCCAGCGGCGACACTTCTAACTATGGCTACACCTTC.

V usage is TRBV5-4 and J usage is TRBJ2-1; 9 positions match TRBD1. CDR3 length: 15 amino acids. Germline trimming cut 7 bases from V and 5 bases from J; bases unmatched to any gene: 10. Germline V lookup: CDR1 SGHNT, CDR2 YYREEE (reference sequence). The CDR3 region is CASGPQGARNNEQFF. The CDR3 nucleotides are TGTGCCAGCGGCCCACAGGGGGCGAGAAACAATGAGCAGTTCTTC.

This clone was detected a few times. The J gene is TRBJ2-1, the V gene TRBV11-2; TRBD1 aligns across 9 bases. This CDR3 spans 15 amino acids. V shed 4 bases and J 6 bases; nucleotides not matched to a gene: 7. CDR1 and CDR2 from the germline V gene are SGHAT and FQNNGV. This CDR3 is CASSSPGTGINEQFF. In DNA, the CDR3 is TGTGCCAGCAGCTCCCCCGGGACAGGGATCAATGAGCAGTTCTTC.

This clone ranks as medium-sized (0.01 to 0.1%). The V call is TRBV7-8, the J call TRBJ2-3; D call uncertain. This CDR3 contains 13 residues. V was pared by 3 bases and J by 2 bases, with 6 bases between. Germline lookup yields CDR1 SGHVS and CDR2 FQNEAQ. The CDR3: CASSFLNTDTQYF. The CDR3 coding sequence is TGTGCCAGCAGCTTTCTAAACACAGATACGCAGTATTTT.

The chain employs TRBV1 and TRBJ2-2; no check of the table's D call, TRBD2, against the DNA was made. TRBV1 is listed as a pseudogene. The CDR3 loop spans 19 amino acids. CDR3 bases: TGCACCAGCAGCCAAGATACCGAACGGGGGGCCCCGAACACCGGGGAGCTGTTTTTT. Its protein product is CTSSQDTERGAPNTGELFF.

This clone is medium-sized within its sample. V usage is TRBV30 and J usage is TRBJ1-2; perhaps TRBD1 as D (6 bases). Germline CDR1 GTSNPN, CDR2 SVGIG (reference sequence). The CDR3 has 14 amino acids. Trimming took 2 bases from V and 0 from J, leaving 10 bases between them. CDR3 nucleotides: TGTGCCTGGAGTACAGGGAGTTCTAACTATGGCTACACCTTC. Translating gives CAWSTGSSNYGYTF.

CDR3 sequence: CASRYRGRPYGYTF. The CDR3 DNA sequence: TGTGCCAGCAGGTACAGGGGGCGCCCCTATGGCTACACCTTC. The chain uses TRBV6-5 and TRBJ1-2, with 9 bases identical to TRBD1. Trimming cost V 6 bases and J 4 bases; bases outside gene matches: 6. CDR3 length: 14 residues. Germline V gene data show CDR1 as MNHEY and CDR2 as SVGAGI.

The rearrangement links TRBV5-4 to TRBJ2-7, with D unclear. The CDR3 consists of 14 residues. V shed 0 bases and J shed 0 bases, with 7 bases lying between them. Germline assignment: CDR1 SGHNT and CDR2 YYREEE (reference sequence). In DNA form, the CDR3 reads TGTGCCAGCAGCTTGGACAGTAACTCCTACGAGCAGTACGTC. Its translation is CASSLDSNSYEQYV.

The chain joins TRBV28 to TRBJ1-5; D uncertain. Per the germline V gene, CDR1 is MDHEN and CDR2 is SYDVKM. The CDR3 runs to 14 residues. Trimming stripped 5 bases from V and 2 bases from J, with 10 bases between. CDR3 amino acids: CASSLLSGNQPQHF. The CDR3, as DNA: TGTGCCAGCAGTCTCTTATCGGGCAATCAGCCCCAGCATTTT.

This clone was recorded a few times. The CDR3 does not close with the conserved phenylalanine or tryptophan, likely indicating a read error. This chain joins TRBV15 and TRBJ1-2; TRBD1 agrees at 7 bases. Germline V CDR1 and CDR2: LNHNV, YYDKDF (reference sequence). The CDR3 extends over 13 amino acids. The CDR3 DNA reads TGTGCCACCAGCCGAGAGGGGGCGGCGAGCTACACCCTC. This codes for CATSREGAASYTL.

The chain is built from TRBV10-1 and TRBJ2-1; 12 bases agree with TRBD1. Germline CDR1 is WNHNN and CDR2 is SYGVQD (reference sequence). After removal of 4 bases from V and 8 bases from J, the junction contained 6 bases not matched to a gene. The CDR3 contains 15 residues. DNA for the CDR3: TGCGCCAGCAGTGCCGGGACAGGGGGCAAGGATGAGCAGTTCTTC. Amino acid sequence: CASSAGTGGKDEQFF.

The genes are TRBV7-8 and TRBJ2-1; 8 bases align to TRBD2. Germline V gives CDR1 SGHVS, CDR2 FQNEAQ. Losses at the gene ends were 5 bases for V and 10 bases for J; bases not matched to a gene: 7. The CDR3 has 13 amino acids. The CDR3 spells CASSGRGGREQFF. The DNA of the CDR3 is TGTGCCAGCAGCGGCCGGGGGGGACGCGAGCAGTTCTTC.

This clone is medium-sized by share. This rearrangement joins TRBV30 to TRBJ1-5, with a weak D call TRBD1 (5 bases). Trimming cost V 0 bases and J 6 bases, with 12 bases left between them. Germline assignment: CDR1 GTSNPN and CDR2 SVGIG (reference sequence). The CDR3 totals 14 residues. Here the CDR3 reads CAWSVQQVGQPQHF. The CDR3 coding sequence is TGTGCCTGGAGTGTACAACAGGTGGGTCAGCCCCAGCATTTT.

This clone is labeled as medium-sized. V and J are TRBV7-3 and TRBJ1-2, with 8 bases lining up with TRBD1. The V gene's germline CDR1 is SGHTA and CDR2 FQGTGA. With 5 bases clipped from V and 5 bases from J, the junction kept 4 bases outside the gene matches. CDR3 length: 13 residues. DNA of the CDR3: TGTGCCAGCAGCCGAGGACAGGGTTATGGCTACACCTTC. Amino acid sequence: CASSRGQGYGYTF.

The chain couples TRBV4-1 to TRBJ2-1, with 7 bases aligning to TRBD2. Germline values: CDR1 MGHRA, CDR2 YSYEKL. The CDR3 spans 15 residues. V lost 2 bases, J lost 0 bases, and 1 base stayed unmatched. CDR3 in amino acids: CASSQTSASYNEQFF. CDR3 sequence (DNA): TGCGCCAGCAGCCAAACTAGCGCCTCCTACAATGAGCAGTTCTTC.

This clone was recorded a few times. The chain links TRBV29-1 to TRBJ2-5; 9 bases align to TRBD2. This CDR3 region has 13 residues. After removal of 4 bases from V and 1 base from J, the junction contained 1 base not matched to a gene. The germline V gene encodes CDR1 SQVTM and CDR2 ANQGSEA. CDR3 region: CSVVRGGQETQYF. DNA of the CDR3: TGCAGCGTTGTGCGGGGGGGCCAAGAGACCCAGTACTTC.

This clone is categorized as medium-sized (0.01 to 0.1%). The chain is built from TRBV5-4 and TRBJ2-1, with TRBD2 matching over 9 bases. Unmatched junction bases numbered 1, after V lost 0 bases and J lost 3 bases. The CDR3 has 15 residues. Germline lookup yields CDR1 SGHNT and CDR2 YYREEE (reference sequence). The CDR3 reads CASSLGRGGYNEQFF. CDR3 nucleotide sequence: TGTGCCAGCAGCTTGGGGCGGGGGGGCTACAATGAGCAGTTCTTC.

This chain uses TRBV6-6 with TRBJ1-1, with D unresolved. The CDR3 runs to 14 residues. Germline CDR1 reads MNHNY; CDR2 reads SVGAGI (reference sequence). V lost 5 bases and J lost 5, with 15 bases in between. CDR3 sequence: CASSGGPKGTEAFF. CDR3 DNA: TGTGCCAGCAGTGGAGGGCCTAAAGGGACTGAAGCTTTCTTT.